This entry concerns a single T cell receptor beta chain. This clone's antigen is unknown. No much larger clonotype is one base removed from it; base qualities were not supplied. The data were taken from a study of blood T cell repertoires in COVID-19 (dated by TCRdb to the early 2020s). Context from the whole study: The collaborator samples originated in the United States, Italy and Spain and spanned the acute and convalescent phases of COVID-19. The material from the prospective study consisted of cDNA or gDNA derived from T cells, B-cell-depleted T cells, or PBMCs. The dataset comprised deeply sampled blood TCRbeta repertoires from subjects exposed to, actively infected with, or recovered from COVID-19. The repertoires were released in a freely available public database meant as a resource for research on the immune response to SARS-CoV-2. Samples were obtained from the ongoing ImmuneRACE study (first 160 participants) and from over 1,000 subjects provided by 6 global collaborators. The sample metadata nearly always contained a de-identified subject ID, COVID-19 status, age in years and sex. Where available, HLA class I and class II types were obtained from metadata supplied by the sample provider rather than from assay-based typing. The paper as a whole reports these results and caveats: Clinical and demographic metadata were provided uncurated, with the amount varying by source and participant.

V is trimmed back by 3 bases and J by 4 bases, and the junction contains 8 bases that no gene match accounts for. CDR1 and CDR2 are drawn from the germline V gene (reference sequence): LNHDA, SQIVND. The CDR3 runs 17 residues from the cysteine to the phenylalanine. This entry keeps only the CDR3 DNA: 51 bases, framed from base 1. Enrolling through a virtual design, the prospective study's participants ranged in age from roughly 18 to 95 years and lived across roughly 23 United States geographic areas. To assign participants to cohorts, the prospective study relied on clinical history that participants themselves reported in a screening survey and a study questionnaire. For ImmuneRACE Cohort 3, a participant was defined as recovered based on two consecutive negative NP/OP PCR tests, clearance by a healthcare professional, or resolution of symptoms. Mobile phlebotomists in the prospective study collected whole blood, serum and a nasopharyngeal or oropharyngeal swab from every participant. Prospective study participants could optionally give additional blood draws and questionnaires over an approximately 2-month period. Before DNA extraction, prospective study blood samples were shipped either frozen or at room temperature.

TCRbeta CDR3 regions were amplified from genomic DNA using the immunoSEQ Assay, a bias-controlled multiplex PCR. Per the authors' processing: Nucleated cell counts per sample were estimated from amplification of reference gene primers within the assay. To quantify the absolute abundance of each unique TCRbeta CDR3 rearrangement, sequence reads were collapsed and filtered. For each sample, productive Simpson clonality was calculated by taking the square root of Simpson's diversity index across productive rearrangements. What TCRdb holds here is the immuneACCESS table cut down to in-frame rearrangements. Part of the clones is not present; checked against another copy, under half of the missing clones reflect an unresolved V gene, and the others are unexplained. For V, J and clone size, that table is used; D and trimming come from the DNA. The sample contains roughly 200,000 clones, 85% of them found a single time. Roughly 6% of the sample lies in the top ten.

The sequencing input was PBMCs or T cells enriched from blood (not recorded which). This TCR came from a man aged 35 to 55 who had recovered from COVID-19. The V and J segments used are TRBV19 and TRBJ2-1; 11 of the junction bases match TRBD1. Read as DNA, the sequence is TGTGCCAGTAGTATTTACCCGGGACAGGGGGTTTACAATGAGCAGTTCTTC. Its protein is CASSIYPGQGVYNEQFF.